This TCR beta chain is drawn from a study of CD8+ T cells in alopecia areata. Isolated RNA was reverse transcribed into cDNA used as the sequencing template. Assay used: immunoSEQ multiplex PCR; TCRdb lists only in-frame clones, some missing. The profile shows some 4,000 clones, around 60% of them singletons. Regarding treatment: oral pan-JAK inhibitor, 5-10 mg twice daily. In alopecia areata patients, both lesional scalp punch biopsies and peripheral blood were collected. The CDR3 is made up of 14 amino acids. With 6 bases clipped from V and 4 bases from J, the junction kept 7 bases outside the gene matches. In germline, CDR1 is KGHSH, CDR2 LQKENI. Regarding the study as a whole: Persistence during tofacitinib was seen for many expanded lesional clones in scalp and blood.

Concerning this clone: The antigen is undetermined.

The sample consisted of skin, taken at week 4, from a patient treated with tofacitinib. The J gene is TRBJ2-3, the V gene TRBV18; 7 positions agree with TRBD1. This TCR came from a human donor with alopecia areata. CDR3 in amino acids: CASSRGTAPDTQYF. For the CDR3, the DNA is TGTGCCAGCTCCCGAGGGACAGCACCAGATACGCAGTATTTT.